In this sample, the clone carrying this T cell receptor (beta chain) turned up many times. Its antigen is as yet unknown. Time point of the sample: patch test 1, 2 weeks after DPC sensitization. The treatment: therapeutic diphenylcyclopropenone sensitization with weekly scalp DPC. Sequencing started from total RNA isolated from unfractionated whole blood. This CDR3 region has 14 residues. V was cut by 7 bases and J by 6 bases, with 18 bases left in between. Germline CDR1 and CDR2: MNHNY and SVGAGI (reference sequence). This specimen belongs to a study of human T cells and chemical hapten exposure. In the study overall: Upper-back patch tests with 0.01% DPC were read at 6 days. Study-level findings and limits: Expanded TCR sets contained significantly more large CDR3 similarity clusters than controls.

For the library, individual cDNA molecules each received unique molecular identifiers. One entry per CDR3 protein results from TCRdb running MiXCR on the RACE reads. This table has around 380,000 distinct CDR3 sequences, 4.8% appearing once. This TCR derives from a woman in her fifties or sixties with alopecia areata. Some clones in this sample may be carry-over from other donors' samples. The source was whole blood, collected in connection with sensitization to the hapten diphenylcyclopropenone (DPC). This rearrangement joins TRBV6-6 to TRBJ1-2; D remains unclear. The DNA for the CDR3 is TGTGCCAGCACCCCCGAAATACGGATCAATGGCTACACCTTC. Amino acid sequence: CASTPEIRINGYTF.